The 21 T cell receptor beta chains below all came from one sample that was sequenced in a study of T-cell reconstitution after alpha-beta-depleted transplantation in children. TCRbeta library construction was performed incorporating unique molecular identifiers. MiXCR, run by TCRdb on the PCR reads, gives a single entry per CDR3 protein. The sample lists 700,000 to 950,000 distinct CDR3 sequences, around 15% occurring once. The sample consisted of PBMCs, mostly from graft donor cells, taken 360 days after TCRalphabeta/CD19-depleted stem cell transplant. These receptors came from a male patient between 5 and 17 years old who had a stem cell transplant for acute lymphoblastic leukemia, so the T cells may come from the graft donor.

This clonotype was counted at least ten times. This rearrangement joins TRBV15 to TRBJ2-7; D is undetermined. Trimming removed 0 bases at V and 4 bases at J, with 10 bases between. The germline V gene has CDR1 LNHNV and CDR2 YYDKDF (reference sequence). The CDR3 is 14 amino acids. In DNA form, the CDR3 reads TGTGCCACCAGCAGAGATCTAACTGGGTACGAGCAGTACTTC. It specifies CATSRDLTGYEQYF.

This rearrangement joins TRBV9 to TRBJ2-5; 7 bases match TRBD1. The V gene's germline CDR1 is SGDLS and CDR2 YYNGEE. Losses at the gene ends were 3 bases for V and 1 base for J; bases not matched to a gene: 3. The CDR3 extends over 14 amino acids. The CDR3 spells CASSAGTVQETQYF. CDR3 DNA sequence: TGTGCCAGCAGCGCTGGGACAGTCCAAGAGACCCAGTACTTC.

The chain is built from TRBV12-3 or TRBV12-4 and TRBJ2-5; D is unresolved. Trimming took off 3 bases at V and 5 bases at J, with 10 bases between the two ends. The CDR3 covers 13 residues. The CDR3 region is CASSLGEWETQYF. The DNA for the CDR3 is TGTGCCAGCAGTTTGGGTGAATGGGAGACCCAGTACTTC.

This chain links TRBV6-4 with TRBJ1-1, with 7 nucleotides matching TRBD1. This CDR3 comprises 14 residues. V lost 8 bases to trimming and J lost 3 bases; unmatched junction nucleotides: 9. Per the germline V gene, CDR1 is MRHNA and CDR2 is SNTAGT. In DNA form, the CDR3 reads TGTGCCAGCTGTCGGGGGACAGCTTACACTGAAGCTTTCTTT. Translating it yields CASCRGTAYTEAFF.

This clonotype was found a few times. The chain couples TRBV7-7 to TRBJ2-5; no reliable D call. Per germline, CDR1 SSHAT and CDR2 FNYEAQ (reference sequence). The V end lost 5 bases, the J end lost 7 bases, and 14 bases lay between the germline ends. This CDR3 region has 13 residues. The CDR3 sequence is CASSDILVPTQYF. The CDR3, as DNA: TGTGCCAGCAGCGACATTTTGGTCCCGACCCAGTACTTC.

This clonotype has a handful of counts. V usage is TRBV14 and J usage is TRBJ1-1; D is unresolved. From germline, CDR1 is SGHDN and CDR2 FVKESK. This CDR3 is built from 18 residues. V dropped 0 bases and J dropped 5 bases, with 22 bases sitting between them. The CDR3: CASSQDRAGGRLETEAFF. CDR3 nucleotides: TGTGCCAGCAGCCAAGATCGGGCAGGTGGGAGATTAGAGACTGAAGCTTTCTTT.

This clonotype was detected a few times. The genes are TRBV20-1 and TRBJ2-7, with 7 bases aligning to TRBD1. The J segment lost 9 bases and the V segment lost 6 bases, leaving 8 bases of the junction unmatched. CDR1 and CDR2 from the germline V gene are DFQATT and SNEGSKA (reference sequence). This CDR3 is 11 amino acids long. The CDR3 DNA reads TGCAGTGCCCCACAGGGGAACGGGCAGTACTTC. Its translation: CSAPQGNGQYF.

This clonotype was picked up a small number of times. The V and J genes are TRBV15 and TRBJ2-5; the D gene is possibly TRBD1 (5 bases). V gave up 0 bases and J gave up 1 base, with 15 bases separating them. This CDR3 region has 17 residues. Germline-derived CDR1 and CDR2 are LNHNV and YYDKDF (reference sequence). Here the CDR3 DNA reads TGTGCCACCAGCAGAGAAGTAGTTAGGGGCCCCCAAGAGACCCAGTACTTC. Translated, it gives CATSREVVRGPQETQYF.

The rearrangement links TRBV4-2 to TRBJ1-5; 9 bases agree with TRBD1. The germline gives CDR1 LGHNA, CDR2 YNFKEQ. The CDR3 sequence is 17 residues long. The ends lost 0 bases at V and 4 bases at J; junction bases unmatched: 7. The DNA for the CDR3 is TGTGCCAGCAGCCAAGATATGACAGGGGGTCCTAATCAGCCCCAGCATTTT. This encodes CASSQDMTGGPNQPQHF.

The V and J genes are TRBV5-1 and TRBJ2-3; D is unresolved. Germline values: CDR1 SGHRS, CDR2 YFSETQ. The V end lost 4 bases, the J end lost 6 bases, and 18 bases lay between the germline ends. The CDR3 is 15 amino acids. CDR3 residues: CASSRGEPELDTQYF. CDR3 in DNA: TGCGCCAGCAGCCGCGGAGAGCCCGAATTGGATACGCAGTATTTT.

The sample holds a few counts of this clonotype. V gene TRBV7-9 combines with J gene TRBJ2-7; 7 bases are a match to TRBD1. The CDR3 runs to 15 residues. J gave up 3 bases and V 1 base, and 6 bases lay outside the gene matches. Germline V CDR1 and CDR2: SEHNR, FQNEAQ (reference sequence). Written as DNA, the CDR3 is TGTGCCAGCAGCTTAGGAGGGGACAGAGTCTACGAGCAGTACTTC. Its translation is CASSLGGDRVYEQYF.

This clonotype was seen many times. The chain uses TRBV4-1 and TRBJ1-1; D uncertain. V lost 0 bases, J lost 0 bases, and 11 bases lay in between. The CDR3 spans 16 residues. CDR1 MGHRA and CDR2 YSYEKL come from the germline V gene. The DNA of the CDR3 is TGCGCCAGCAGCCAAGAAGGCGGAAGGATGAACACTGAAGCTTTCTTT. Translating gives CASSQEGGRMNTEAFF.

The chain is built from TRBV7-9 and TRBJ2-5; 10 bases match TRBD2. CDR1 SEHNR and CDR2 FQNEAQ come from the germline V gene (reference sequence). The V and J ends lost 4 bases and 2 bases, in that order; junction bases with no gene match: 10. The CDR3 has 17 amino acids. Here the CDR3 reads CASSSTPGLAIQETQYF. CDR3 nucleotide sequence: TGTGCCAGCAGCTCGACCCCGGGACTAGCGATACAAGAGACCCAGTACTTC.

Turning to this clonotype: A much larger clonotype is one base distant, so this may be a read error. The V gene is TRBV5-1, the J gene TRBJ2-2, with 9 bases that match TRBD2. CDR3 length: 17 amino acids. Germline V gene data show CDR1 as SGHRS and CDR2 as YFSETQ. J was trimmed by 1 base and V by 0 bases; bases with no gene match: 4. The CDR3 bases are TGCGCCAGCAGCTTGGATCGGACTAGCGAGAACACCGGGGAGCTGTTTTTT. The encoded protein is CASSLDRTSENTGELFF.

The chain combines TRBV7-6 with TRBJ2-7; weak D call: TRBD1 (6 bases). The germline CDR1 and CDR2 sequences are SGHVS and FNYEAQ. This CDR3 is 15 amino acids long. The V end was cut by 1 base, the J end by 4 bases, with 14 bases between. CDR3 DNA sequence: TGTGCCAGCAGCTTAGGAGGGGGTGCCTTATACGAGCAGTACTTC. Amino acid sequence: CASSLGGGALYEQYF.

This clonotype appeared a few times. CDR3 residues: CASSQDSTGLPGAQYF. CDR3 DNA sequence: TGTGCCAGCAGCCAAGATTCTACGGGGCTGCCGGGGGCCCAGTACTTC. V is TRBV3-1 and J is TRBJ2-5; D possibly corresponds to TRBD2 (6 bases). The germline V gene encodes CDR1 LGHDT and CDR2 YNNKEL (reference sequence). The length of the CDR3 is 16 residues. Trimming removed 0 bases from V and 9 bases from J, with 20 bases in between.

In its sample, this clonotype was seen many times. The chain recombines TRBV6-5 with TRBJ2-1; 9 bases fit TRBD1. This CDR3 region has 12 residues. The V gene's germline CDR1 is MNHEY and CDR2 SVGAGI. V lost 11 bases and J lost 7; bases outside the gene matches: 6. As DNA, the CDR3 is TGTGCCGTCTACAGGGGGCGAAATGAGCAGTTCTTC. Translated, it gives CAVYRGRNEQFF.

The chain has TRBV28 and TRBJ1-2; D possibly corresponds to TRBD1 (6 bases). V lost 3 bases to trimming and J lost 7 bases, with 12 bases between them. The CDR3 covers 13 residues. Germline V lookup: CDR1 MDHEN, CDR2 SYDVKM. Written as DNA, the CDR3 is TGTGCCAGCAGTTTCCCACAGGGCGGTGGCTACACCTTC. It translates to CASSFPQGGGYTF.

The chain combines TRBV5-1 with TRBJ1-2; 8 bases line up with TRBD1. The CDR3 loop spans 15 amino acids. Germline V gene sequence: CDR1 SGHRS, CDR2 YFSETQ. J was trimmed by 3 bases and V by 0 bases; bases with no gene match: 4. CDR3 loop: CASSLEDRAHYGYTF. CDR3 sequence (DNA): TGCGCCAGCAGCTTGGAGGACAGGGCGCACTATGGCTACACCTTC.

The chain recombines TRBV7-2 with TRBJ1-5, with D possibly TRBD1 on 5 matching bases. The V end lost 5 bases, the J end lost 7 bases, and 18 bases lay between the germline ends. Germline V lookup: CDR1 SGHTA, CDR2 FQGNSA. This CDR3 is built from 15 residues. The CDR3, as DNA: TGTGCCAGCAGCCTAAGTTGGGGGTGGGAGCAGCCCCAGCATTTT. Amino acid sequence: CASSLSWGWEQPQHF.

There are many counts of this clonotype. DNA of the CDR3: TGTGCCAGCAGTTCGGATTACAGGGGCTCCTACGAGCAGTACTTC. Amino acid sequence: CASSSDYRGSYEQYF. The J gene is TRBJ2-7, the V gene TRBV27, with 7 bases lining up with TRBD1. This CDR3 has 15 amino acids. Germline CDR1 is MNHEY and CDR2 is SMNVEV (reference sequence). The J segment lost 0 bases and the V segment lost 4 bases, leaving 6 bases of the junction unmatched.